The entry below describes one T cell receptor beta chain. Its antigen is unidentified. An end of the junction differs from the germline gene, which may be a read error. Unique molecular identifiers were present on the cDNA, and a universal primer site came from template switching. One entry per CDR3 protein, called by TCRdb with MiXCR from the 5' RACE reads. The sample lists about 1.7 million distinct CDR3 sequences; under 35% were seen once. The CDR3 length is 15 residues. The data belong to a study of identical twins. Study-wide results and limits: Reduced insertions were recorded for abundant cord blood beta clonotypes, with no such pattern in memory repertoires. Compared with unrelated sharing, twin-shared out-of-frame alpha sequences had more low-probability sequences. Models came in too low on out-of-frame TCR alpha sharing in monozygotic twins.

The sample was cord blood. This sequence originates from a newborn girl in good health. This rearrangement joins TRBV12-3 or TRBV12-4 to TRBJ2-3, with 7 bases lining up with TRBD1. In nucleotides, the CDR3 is TGTGCCAGCAGCCAGGACAGGTTGAGGACAGATGCGCAGTATTTT. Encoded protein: CASSQDRLRTDAQYF.